This T cell receptor (beta chain) was obtained from a study of shared clonotypes between healthy human individuals. Overall study context: Used for every donor were three CD4 naive, three CD4 memory, two CD8 naive and one CD8 memory plate.

This clone was seen a single time. Its antigen is still unknown. Each subset's genomic DNA was shared equally among a number of immunoSEQ plates. Assay used: immunoSEQ multiplex PCR; TCRdb lists only in-frame clones, some missing. Of under 2,500,000 clones in the sample, around 95% were seen once. The study, taken as a whole, reports: Rarefaction showed sorted-subset sequencing was incomplete despite large depth. Naive subsets usually exceeded memory subsets in estimated richness.

The source material was naive CD4+ T cells sorted from blood. Specified subset: CD45RA+ positively selected. This TCR derives from a man between 18 and 29 years old in good health.

The CDR3, as DNA: TGTGCCACCAGCAGGGGGGACCAGAGGTACTTC. This gives the protein CATSRGDQRYF. The genes are TRBV15 and TRBJ2-4; D possibly matches TRBD1 or TRBD2 (5 bases each). Germline V CDR1 and CDR2: LNHNV, YYDKDF (reference sequence). V was pared by 3 bases and J by 15 bases, with 12 bases between. The CDR3 runs 11 residues.